The 14 T cell receptor beta chains below were found in one sample sequenced in a study of graft-versus-host responses after intestinal transplantation. Here immunoSEQ multiplex PCR was the method, and the copy in TCRdb shows in-frame clones only, minus some. The sample records some 130,000 clones, about 95% being singletons. Their specific antigens are unknown. Source: unstimulated CD8+ T cells sorted from spleen or lymph node cells, taken before intestinal transplant. These receptors all come from a human donor who received an intestinal transplant.

The rearrangement uses TRBV19 and TRBJ1-2; 9 positions agree with TRBD1. Germline V gene sequence: CDR1 LNHDA, CDR2 SQIVND (reference sequence). Losses at the gene ends were 7 bases for V and 6 bases for J; bases not matched to a gene: 9. The CDR3 is 14 amino acids. The CDR3 nucleotides read TGTGCCAGTACAACCGGGACAGGGAGGGATGGCTACACCTTC. As protein: CASTTGTGRDGYTF.

The V gene is TRBV27, the J gene TRBJ2-7; 9 nucleotides agree with TRBD2. Germline V gene lookup returns CDR1 MNHEY and CDR2 SMNVEV (reference sequence). There are 16 residues in the CDR3. Trimming at V came to 0 bases and at J to 3 bases, leaving 6 bases not matched to a gene. CDR3 in amino acids: CASSLSGTSIFYEQYF. The CDR3 DNA sequence: TGTGCCAGCAGTTTATCCGGGACTAGCATTTTCTACGAGCAGTACTTC.

The chain employs TRBV27 and TRBJ2-1, with 10 nucleotides matching TRBD2. CDR3 length equals 15 residues. Germline V gene data show CDR1 as MNHEY and CDR2 as SMNVEV (reference sequence). V was clipped by 5 bases and J by 6 bases; unmatched bases: 7. Written as DNA, the CDR3 is TGTGCCAGCAGTCCTCTAGCGGGAGTAGGCAATGAGCAGTTCTTC. It encodes CASSPLAGVGNEQFF.

The chain is built from TRBV6-1 and TRBJ2-1; D gene unclear. CDR1 MNHNS and CDR2 SASEGT come from the germline V gene. The CDR3 spans 13 residues. Deletions cut 0 bases from V and 2 bases from J, with 2 bases between. DNA for the CDR3: TGTGCCAGCAGTGAAGCGGCCTACAATGAGCAGTTCTTC. It yields the protein CASSEAAYNEQFF.

This chain connects TRBV5-6 to TRBJ1-6, with D maybe TRBD1 (5 bases). The germline V gene encodes CDR1 SGHDT and CDR2 YYEEEE. V was shortened by 3 bases and J by 6 bases, with 10 bases between the two germline ends. The CDR3 loop spans 14 amino acids. The CDR3 DNA is TGTGCCAGCAGCTCGGGACGGTTTAATTCACCCCTCCACTTT. The encoded protein is CASSSGRFNSPLHF.

V and J are TRBV2 and TRBJ1-1; a weak D match, TRBD1 (5 bases). V shed 10 bases and J shed 6 bases, with 15 bases lying between them. CDR3 size: 12 residues. Per germline, CDR1 SNHLY and CDR2 FYNNEI. CDR3 amino acids: CATGGRDAEAFF. CDR3 DNA: TGTGCCACCGGCGGCAGGGACGCTGAAGCTTTCTTT.

DNA of the CDR3: TGTGCCTGGAGTCGGGCGAACACTGAAGCTTTCTTT. Its protein product is CAWSRANTEAFF. The rearrangement links TRBV30 to TRBJ1-1; D gene ambiguous. The CDR3 is 12 amino acids. V lost 2 bases to trimming and J lost 1 base, with 5 bases between them. Germline V CDR1 and CDR2: GTSNPN, SVGIG (reference sequence). The variable domain in full, with the rest retrieved from reference TRBV30 and TRBJ1-1, is SQTIHQWPATLVQPVGSPLSLECTVEGTSNPNLYWYRQAAGRGLQLLFYSVGIGQISSEVPQNLSASRPQDRQFILSSKKLLLSDSGFYLCAWSRANTEAFFGQGTRLTVV.

The J gene is TRBJ1-3, the V gene TRBV5-4, with D hard to call. The CDR3 is 14 amino acids. The V end was cut by 0 bases, the J end by 1 base, with 5 bases between. From germline, CDR1 is SGHNT and CDR2 YYREEE (reference sequence). The CDR3 loop reads CASSLALSGNTIYF. CDR3 nucleotides: TGTGCCAGCAGCTTGGCCCTATCTGGAAACACCATATATTTT.

This chain uses TRBV5-6 with TRBJ2-7; perhaps TRBD2 as D (5 bases). Germline CDR1 reads SGHDT; CDR2 reads YYEEEE. The V gene lost 5 bases and the J gene lost 3 bases, with 12 bases spanning the gap. The CDR3 has 13 residues. CDR3 residues: CASSPGLDYEQYF. CDR3 coding DNA: TGTGCCAGCAGTCCCGGACTGGACTACGAGCAGTACTTC.

This sequence joins TRBV15 and TRBJ2-5; the D call may be TRBD1 or TRBD2 (6 bases each). The germline V and J ends were trimmed by 7 bases and 1 base, with 16 bases remaining between them. The CDR3 extends over 15 amino acids. CDR1 and CDR2 from the germline V gene are LNHNV and YYDKDF (reference sequence). CDR3: CATKRGERVQETQYF. DNA of the CDR3: TGTGCCACCAAGAGGGGGGAGCGGGTCCAAGAGACCCAGTACTTC. Together with reference TRBV15 and TRBJ2-5, the CDR3 gives the full variable domain: DAMVIQNPRYQVTQFGKPVTLSCSQTLNHNVMYWYQQKSSQAPKLLFHYYDKDFNNEADTPDNFQSRRPNTSFCFLDIRSPGLGDTAMYLCATKRGERVQETQYFGPGTRLLVL.

This clone was recorded only once. The rearrangement uses TRBV7-2 and TRBJ1-2; tentative D call: TRBD1 (6 bases). Per germline, CDR1 SGHTA and CDR2 FQGNSA. Deletions cut 5 bases from V and 0 bases from J, with 16 bases between. The CDR3 has 16 amino acids. This CDR3 is CASSLGGDIPNYGYTF. CDR3 nucleotide sequence: TGTGCCAGCAGCCTGGGGGGCGACATTCCTAACTATGGCTACACCTTC.

CDR3: CASTKGQGAYQPQHF. Here the CDR3 DNA reads TGTGCCAGCACCAAGGGACAGGGGGCTTATCAGCCCCAGCATTTT. The rearrangement links TRBV27 to TRBJ1-5; 12 bases are shared with TRBD1. V gave up 7 bases and J gave up 5 bases; unmatched junction bases: 6. Germline V lookup: CDR1 MNHEY, CDR2 SMNVEV (reference sequence). There are 15 residues in the CDR3.

The chain recombines TRBV7-9 with TRBJ2-7; 7 nucleotides agree with TRBD1. Germline V CDR1 and CDR2: SEHNR, FQNEAQ (reference sequence). Losses at the gene ends were 4 bases for V and 2 bases for J; bases not matched to a gene: 14. This CDR3 contains 17 residues. This CDR3 is CASSSQTGPGVAYEQYF. The CDR3 DNA is TGTGCCAGCAGCTCCCAGACAGGGCCCGGGGTGGCCTACGAGCAGTACTTC.

The chain uses TRBV27 and TRBJ1-5; 9 positions match TRBD1. Looked up from germline, CDR1 is MNHEY and CDR2 is SMNVEV (reference sequence). This CDR3 has 14 amino acids. Trimming removed 8 bases from V and 7 bases from J; junction bases left unmatched: 9. The CDR3 DNA follows: TGTGCCAGCGGACATCCGGGACAGGGCCAGCCCCAGCATTTT. It codes for CASGHPGQGQPQHF.